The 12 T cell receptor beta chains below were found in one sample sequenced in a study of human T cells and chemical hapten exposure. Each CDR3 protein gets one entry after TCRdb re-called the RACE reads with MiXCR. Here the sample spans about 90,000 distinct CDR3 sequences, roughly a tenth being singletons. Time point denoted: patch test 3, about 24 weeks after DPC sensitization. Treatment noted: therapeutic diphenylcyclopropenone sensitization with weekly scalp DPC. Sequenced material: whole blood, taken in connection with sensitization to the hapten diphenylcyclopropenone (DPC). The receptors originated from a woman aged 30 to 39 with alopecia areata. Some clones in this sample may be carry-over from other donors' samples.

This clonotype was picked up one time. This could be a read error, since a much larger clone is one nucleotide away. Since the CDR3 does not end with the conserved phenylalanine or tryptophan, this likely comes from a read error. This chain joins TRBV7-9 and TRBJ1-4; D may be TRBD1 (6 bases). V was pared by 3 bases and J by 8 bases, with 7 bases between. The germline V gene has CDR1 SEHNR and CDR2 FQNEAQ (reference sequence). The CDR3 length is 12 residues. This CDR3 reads CASSFTGEKLFS. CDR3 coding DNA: TGTGCCAGCAGCTTTACAGGGGAAAAACTGTTTTCT.

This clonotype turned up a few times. The CDR3 sequence is CASTSVVDTGELFF. The CDR3 nucleotides read TGTGCCAGCACTAGCGTAGTTGACACCGGGGAGCTGTTTTTT. The chain employs TRBV2 and TRBJ2-2; maybe TRBD2 (6 bases). Trimming removed 7 bases from V and 3 bases from J, with 12 bases in between. CDR3 size: 14 residues. CDR1 and CDR2 from the germline V gene are SNHLY and FYNNEI.

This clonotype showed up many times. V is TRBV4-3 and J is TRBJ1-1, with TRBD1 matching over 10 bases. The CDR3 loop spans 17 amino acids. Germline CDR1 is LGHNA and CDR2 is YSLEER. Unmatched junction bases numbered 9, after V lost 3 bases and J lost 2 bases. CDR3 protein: CASSQALGQGSNTEAFF. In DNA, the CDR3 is TGCGCCAGCAGCCAGGCCCTGGGACAGGGGTCCAACACTGAAGCTTTCTTT.

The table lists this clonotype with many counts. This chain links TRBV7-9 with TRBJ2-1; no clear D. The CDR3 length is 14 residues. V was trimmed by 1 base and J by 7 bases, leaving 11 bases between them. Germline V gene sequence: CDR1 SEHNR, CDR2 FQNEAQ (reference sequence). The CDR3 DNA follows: TGTGCCAGCAGCTTAGACCGGGCCGCAAATGAGCAGTTCTTC. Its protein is CASSLDRAANEQFF.

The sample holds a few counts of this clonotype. The CDR3 nucleotides read TGTGCCTGGAAGGGACAGAGCTCCTACGAGCAGTACTTC. It specifies CAWKGQSSYEQYF. The chain employs TRBV30 and TRBJ2-7; TRBD1 agrees at 7 bases. The CDR3 extends over 13 amino acids. V shed 4 bases and J 0 bases; nucleotides not matched to a gene: 3. Germline values: CDR1 GTSNPN, CDR2 SVGIG (reference sequence).

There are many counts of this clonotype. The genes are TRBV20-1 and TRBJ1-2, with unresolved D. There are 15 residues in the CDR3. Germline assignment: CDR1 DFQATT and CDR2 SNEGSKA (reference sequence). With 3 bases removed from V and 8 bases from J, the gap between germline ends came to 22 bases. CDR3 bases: TGCAGTGCTAGGCCCGGCGCAGCTAAAAATGGAGGCTACACCTTC. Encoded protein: CSARPGAAKNGGYTF.

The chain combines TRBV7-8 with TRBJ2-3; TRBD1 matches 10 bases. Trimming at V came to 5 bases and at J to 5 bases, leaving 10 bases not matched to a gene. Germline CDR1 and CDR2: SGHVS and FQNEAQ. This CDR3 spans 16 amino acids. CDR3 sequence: CASSRYGTGEGDTQYF. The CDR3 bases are TGTGCCAGCAGCAGATACGGGACAGGGGAAGGAGATACGCAGTATTTT.

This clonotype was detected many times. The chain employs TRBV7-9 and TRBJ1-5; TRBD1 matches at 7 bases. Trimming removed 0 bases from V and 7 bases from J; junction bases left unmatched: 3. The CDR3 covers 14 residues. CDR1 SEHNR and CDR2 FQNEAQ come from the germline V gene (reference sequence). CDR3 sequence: CASSLAGGRQPQHF. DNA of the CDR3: TGTGCCAGCAGCTTAGCAGGGGGCAGACAGCCCCAGCATTTT.

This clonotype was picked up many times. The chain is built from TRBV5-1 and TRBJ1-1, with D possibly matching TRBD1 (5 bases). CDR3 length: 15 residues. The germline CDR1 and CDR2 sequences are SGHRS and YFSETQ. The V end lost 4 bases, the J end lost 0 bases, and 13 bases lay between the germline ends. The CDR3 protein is CASSTTQEMNTEAFF. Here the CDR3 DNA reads TGCGCCAGCAGCACAACACAGGAAATGAACACTGAAGCTTTCTTT. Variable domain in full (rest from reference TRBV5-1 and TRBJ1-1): KAGVTQTPRYLIKTRGQQVTLSCSPISGHRSVSWYQQTPGQGLQFLFEYFSETQRNKGNFPGRFSGRQFSNSRSEMNVSTLELGDSALYLCASSTTQEMNTEAFFGQGTRLTVV.

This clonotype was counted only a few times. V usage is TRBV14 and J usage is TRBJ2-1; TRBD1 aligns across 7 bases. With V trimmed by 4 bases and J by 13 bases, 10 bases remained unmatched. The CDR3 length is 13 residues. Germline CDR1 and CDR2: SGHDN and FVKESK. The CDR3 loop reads CASSRQGYFDQFF. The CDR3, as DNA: TGTGCCAGCAGCCGACAGGGCTATTTTGATCAGTTCTTC.

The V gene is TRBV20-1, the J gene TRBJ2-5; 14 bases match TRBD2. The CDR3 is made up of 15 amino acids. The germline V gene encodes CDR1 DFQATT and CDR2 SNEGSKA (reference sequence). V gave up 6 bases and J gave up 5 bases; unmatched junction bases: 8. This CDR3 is CSALLTSGGAETQYF. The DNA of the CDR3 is TGCAGTGCCCTGCTGACTAGCGGGGGGGCGGAGACCCAGTACTTC.

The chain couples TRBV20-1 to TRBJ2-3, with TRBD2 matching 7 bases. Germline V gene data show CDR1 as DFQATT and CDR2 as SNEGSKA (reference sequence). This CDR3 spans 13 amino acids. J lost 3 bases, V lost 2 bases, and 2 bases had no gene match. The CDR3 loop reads CSARRGGTDTQYF. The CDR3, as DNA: TGCAGTGCTAGACGCGGGGGAACAGATACGCAGTATTTT.